The sequence of this T cell receptor beta chain was determined in a study of CD4 T cells in relation to SARS-CoV-2 and coronaviruses. Profiled with immunoSEQ multiplex PCR; TCRdb holds only in-frame clones, not every one. The sample carries 68,000 or so clones, approximately 95% recorded once. V lost 0 bases, J lost 5 bases, and 12 bases lay in between. This CDR3 is built from 14 residues. CD4+ T cells from unexposed donors were obtained before the COVID-19 pandemic (2011-2018). This sequence originates from a human donor in good health. The material sequenced was naive CD4+ T cells from PBMCs. Subset of the sample: naive CD4+ T cells isolated by negative enrichment. The chain carries TRBV5-3 and TRBJ2-7; D is uncertain. TRBV5-3 has ORF status, its function being uncertain. The CDR3 loop reads CARSLEAGCDEQYF. In DNA form, the CDR3 reads TGTGCCAGAAGCTTGGAGGCTGGGTGCGACGAGCAGTACTTC.